This is a list of T cell receptor beta chains from one sample in a study of blood T cell repertoires in COVID-19. Produced via immunoSEQ multiplex PCR; TCRdb's table is partial and in-frame only. This table has approximately 60,000 clones, 79% appearing once. Sequencing input: peripheral blood. The receptors originated from a man in his 60s with acute or convalescent COVID-19. Both conserved end residues are part of each CDR3. A D gene is named only where the DNA matches it firmly.

j_call d_call v_call cdr3_nt cdr3_aa
TRBJ2-1 . TRBV5-5 TGTGCCAGCAGCTTCGGTCTAGGGATCGGGAGTGGGTTCAATGAGCAGTTCTTC CASSFGLGIGSGFNEQFF
TRBJ2-6 . TRBV19 TGTGCCAGTAGAGTAGCTGGGGCCAACGTCCTGACTTTC CASRVAGANVLTF
TRBJ1-3 . TRBV28 TGTGCCAGCGTCAGGGTCTCTGGAAACACCATATATTTT CASVRVSGNTIYF
TRBJ1-2 . TRBV5-6 TGTGCCAGCAGCTTGGGGCGGGGGAAGAACTATGGCTACACCTTC CASSLGRGKNYGYTF
TRBJ2-2 . TRBV7-3 TGTGCCAGCACCAACCCAGGGTCTACCGGGGAGCTGTTTTTT CASTNPGSTGELFF
TRBJ1-5 TRBD1 TRBV28 TGTGCCAGCAGGGGGGACAGGGTGTATAGCAATCAGCCCCAGCATTTT CASRGDRVYSNQPQHF
TRBJ1-6 . TRBV4-1 TGCGCCAGCAGCCAAGAAGGCAGGCTGTCCTATAATTCACCCCTCCACTTT CASSQEGRLSYNSPLHF
TRBJ2-1 TRBD2 TRBV4-2 TGTGCCAGCAGCCAAGATTCTGGTAGCGGGGGGGCGGATGAGCAGTTCTTC CASSQDSGSGGADEQFF
TRBJ1-6 . TRBV11-2 TGTGCCAGCAGCTTAGGGAGGTCCTATAATTCACCCCTCCACTTT CASSLGRSYNSPLHF
TRBJ2-1 TRBD2 TRBV9 TGTGCCAGCAGCCCTCGGGGGGGCACATACAATGAGCAGTTCTTC CASSPRGGTYNEQFF
TRBJ2-3 TRBD1 TRBV5-1 TGCGCCAGCAGTCGGGACAGGGGAACAGATACGCAGTATTTT CASSRDRGTDTQYF